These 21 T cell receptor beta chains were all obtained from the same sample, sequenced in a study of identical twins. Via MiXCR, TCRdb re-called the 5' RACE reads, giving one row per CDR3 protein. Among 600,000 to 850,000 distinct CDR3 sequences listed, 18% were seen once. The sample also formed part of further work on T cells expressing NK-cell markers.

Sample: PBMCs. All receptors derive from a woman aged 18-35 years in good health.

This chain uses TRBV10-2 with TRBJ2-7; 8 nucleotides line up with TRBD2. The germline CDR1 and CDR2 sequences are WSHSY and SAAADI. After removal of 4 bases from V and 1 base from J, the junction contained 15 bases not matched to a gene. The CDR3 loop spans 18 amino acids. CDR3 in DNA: TGCGCCAGCAGTGGGGGTGTTCGGCGGGAGGATCGTTCCTACGAGCAGTACTTC. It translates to CASSGGVRREDRSYEQYF.

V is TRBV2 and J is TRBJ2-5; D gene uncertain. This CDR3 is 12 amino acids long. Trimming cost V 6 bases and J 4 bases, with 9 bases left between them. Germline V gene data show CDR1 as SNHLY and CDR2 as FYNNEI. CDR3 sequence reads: CASRQAPETQYF. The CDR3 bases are TGTGCCAGCAGGCAAGCCCCAGAGACCCAGTACTTC.

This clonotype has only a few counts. The CDR3 nucleotides read TGTGCCAGCAGCTTAACGTTCCCGGTGGGGGAGCAGTTCTTC. Translated: CASSLTFPVGEQFF. The gene calls are TRBV7-3 and TRBJ2-1; D remains ambiguous. The germline V gene encodes CDR1 SGHTA and CDR2 FQGTGA. This CDR3 is built from 14 residues. The V end lost 0 bases, the J end lost 10 bases, and 13 bases lay between the germline ends.

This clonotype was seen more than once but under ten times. The CDR3 spells CSVVFPGGPLSYNEQFF. CDR3 bases: TGCAGCGTTGTCTTCCCGGGTGGTCCACTTTCTTACAATGAGCAGTTCTTC. The chain has TRBV29-1 and TRBJ2-1; D gene ambiguous. Trimming took off 4 bases at V and 4 bases at J, with 23 bases between the two ends. The CDR3 loop spans 17 amino acids. Germline-derived CDR1 and CDR2 are SQVTM and ANQGSEA.

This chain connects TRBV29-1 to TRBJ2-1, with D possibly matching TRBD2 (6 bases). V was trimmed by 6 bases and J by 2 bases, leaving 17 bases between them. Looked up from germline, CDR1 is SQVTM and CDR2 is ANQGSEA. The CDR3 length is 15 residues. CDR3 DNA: TGCAGCGTGGGGGTCAGGGCGGGGACCTACAATGAGCAGTTCTTC. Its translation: CSVGVRAGTYNEQFF.

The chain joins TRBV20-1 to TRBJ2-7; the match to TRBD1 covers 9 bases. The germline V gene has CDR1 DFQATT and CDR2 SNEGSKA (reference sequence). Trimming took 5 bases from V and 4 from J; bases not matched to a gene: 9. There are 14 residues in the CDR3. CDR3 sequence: CSAGGTGKLYEQYF. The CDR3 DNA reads TGCAGTGCTGGAGGGACAGGGAAGTTATACGAGCAGTACTTC.

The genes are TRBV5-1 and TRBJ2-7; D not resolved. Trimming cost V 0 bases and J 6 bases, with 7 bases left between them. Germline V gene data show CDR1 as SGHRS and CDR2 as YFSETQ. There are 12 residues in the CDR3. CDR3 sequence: CASSLEGSEQYF. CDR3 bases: TGCGCCAGCAGCTTGGAAGGATCCGAGCAGTACTTC.

CDR3 DNA sequence: TGTGCCACCGCGCGGGCCCCCAGCAGCGATGAGCAGTTCTTC. This translates into CATARAPSSDEQFF. The chain links TRBV12-3 or TRBV12-4 to TRBJ2-1, with D possibly matching TRBD2 (5 bases). Trimming stripped 10 bases from V and 8 bases from J, with 21 bases between. CDR3 length equals 14 residues.

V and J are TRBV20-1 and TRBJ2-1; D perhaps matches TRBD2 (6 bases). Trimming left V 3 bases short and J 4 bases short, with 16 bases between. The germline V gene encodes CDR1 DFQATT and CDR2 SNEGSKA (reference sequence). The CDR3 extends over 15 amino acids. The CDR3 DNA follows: TGCAGTGCTAGGGAAGACCAGGGACTGTACAATGAGCAGTTCTTC. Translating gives CSAREDQGLYNEQFF.

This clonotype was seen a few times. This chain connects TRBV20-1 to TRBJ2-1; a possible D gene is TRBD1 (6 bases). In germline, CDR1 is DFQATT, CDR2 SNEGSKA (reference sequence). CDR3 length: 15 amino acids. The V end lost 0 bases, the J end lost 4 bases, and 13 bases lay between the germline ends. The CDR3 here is CSARDMTGPYNEQFF. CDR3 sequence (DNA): TGCAGTGCTAGAGACATGACAGGACCTTACAATGAGCAGTTCTTC.

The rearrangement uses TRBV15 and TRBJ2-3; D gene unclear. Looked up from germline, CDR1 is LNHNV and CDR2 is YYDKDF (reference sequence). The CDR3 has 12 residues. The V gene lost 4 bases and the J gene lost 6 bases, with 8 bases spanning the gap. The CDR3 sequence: CATSTRFDTQYF. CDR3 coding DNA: TGTGCCACCAGCACACGCTTTGATACGCAGTATTTT.

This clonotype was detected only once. CDR3: CASIDYSGANVLTF. CDR3 sequence (DNA): TGTGCCAGTATCGACTACTCTGGGGCCAACGTCCTGACTTTC. J is TRBJ2-6 and V is TRBV19; tentatively, D is TRBD2 (5 bases). This CDR3 comprises 14 residues. The germline V gene has CDR1 LNHDA and CDR2 SQIVND (reference sequence). The ends were cut back, 7 bases at V and 0 bases at J, with 7 bases in the middle.

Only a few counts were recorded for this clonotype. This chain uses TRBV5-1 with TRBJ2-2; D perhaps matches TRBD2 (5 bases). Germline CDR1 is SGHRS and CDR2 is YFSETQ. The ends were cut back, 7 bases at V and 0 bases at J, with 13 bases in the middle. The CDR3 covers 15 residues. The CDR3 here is CASRGSVSNTGELFF. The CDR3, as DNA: TGCGCCAGCCGAGGGTCAGTCTCGAACACCGGGGAGCTGTTTTTT.

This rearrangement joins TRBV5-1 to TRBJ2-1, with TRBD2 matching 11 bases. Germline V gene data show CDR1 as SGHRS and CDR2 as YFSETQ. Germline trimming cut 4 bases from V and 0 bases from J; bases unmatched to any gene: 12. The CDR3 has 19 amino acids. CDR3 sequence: CASSPGLAGLDSSYNEQFF. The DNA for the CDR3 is TGCGCCAGCAGCCCAGGACTAGCGGGCCTAGATAGCTCCTACAATGAGCAGTTCTTC.

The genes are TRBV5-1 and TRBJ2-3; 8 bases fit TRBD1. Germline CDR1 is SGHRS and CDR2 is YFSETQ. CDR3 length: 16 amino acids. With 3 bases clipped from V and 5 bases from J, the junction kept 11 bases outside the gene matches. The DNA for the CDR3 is TGCGCCAGCAGCTCCAGGGGGCCGCCTTCAGTAGATACGCAGTATTTT. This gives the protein CASSSRGPPSVDTQYF.

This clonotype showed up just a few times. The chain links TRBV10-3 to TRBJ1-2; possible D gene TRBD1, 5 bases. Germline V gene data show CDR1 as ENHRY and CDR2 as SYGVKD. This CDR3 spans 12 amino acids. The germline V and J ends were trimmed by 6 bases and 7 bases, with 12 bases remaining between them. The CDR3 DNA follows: TGTGCCATCAGCGAGGACACTCCTGGCTACACCTTC. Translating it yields CAISEDTPGYTF.

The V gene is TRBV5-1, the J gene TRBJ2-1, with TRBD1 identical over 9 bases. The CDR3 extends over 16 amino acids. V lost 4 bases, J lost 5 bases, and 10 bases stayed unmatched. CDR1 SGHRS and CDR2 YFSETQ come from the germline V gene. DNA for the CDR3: TGCGCCAGCAGCCCCTGGACCGGGACAGGGCACAATGAGCAGTTCTTC. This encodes CASSPWTGTGHNEQFF.

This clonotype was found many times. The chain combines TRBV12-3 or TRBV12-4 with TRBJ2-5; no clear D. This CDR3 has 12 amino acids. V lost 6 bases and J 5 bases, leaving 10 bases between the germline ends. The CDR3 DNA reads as TGTGCCAGCAGGTGGGGATCGGAGACCCAGTACTTC. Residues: CASRWGSETQYF.

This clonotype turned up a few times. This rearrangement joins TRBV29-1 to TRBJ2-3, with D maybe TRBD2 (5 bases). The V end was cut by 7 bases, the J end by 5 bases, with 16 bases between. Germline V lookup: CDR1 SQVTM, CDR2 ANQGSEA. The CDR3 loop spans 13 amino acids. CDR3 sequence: CSAPTTSRDTQYF. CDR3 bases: TGCAGCGCCCCGACTACCTCCAGAGATACGCAGTATTTT.

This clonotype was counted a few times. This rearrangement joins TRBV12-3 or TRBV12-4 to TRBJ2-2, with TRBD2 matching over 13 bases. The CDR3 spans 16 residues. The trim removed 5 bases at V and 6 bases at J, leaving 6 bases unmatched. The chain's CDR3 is CASSDGLAGVSGELFF. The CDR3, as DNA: TGTGCCAGCAGTGATGGACTAGCGGGAGTCTCCGGGGAGCTGTTTTTT.

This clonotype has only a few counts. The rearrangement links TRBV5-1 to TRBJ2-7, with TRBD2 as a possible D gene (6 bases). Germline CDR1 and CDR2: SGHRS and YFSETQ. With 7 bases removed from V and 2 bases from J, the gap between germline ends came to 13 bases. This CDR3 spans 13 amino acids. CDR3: CASGGTGTYEQYF. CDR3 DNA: TGCGCCAGCGGGGGGACTGGGACCTACGAGCAGTACTTC.